One and the same sample provided the 21 T cell receptor beta chains below, sequenced in a study of shared clonotypes between healthy human individuals. Repertoires were generated with immunoSEQ multiplex PCR, while TCRdb's copy carries only in-frame clones and drops some. The table includes approximately 1.1 million clones, 75% to 80% detected once. Sequenced sample: memory CD4+ T cells from PBMCs. Subset described: CD45RA-negative fraction. Every receptor here comes from a man between 18 and 29 years old in good health. Some clones in this sample may be carry-over from other donors' samples.

The rearrangement links TRBV27 to TRBJ2-2; 9 bases map to TRBD2. The V gene end was trimmed by 5 bases and the J gene end by 8 bases; junction bases not matched to a gene: 6. CDR3 length equals 14 residues. Per germline, CDR1 MNHEY and CDR2 SMNVEV (reference sequence). The CDR3 here is CASSDSGRTGELFF. In DNA form, the CDR3 reads TGTGCCAGCAGTGATAGCGGGAGAACTGGGGAGCTGTTTTTT.

This clone was found a few times. CDR3 sequence reads: CASTGGRLAVRNEQFF. CDR3 coding DNA: TGTGCCTCGACAGGGGGCCGACTAGCGGTAAGGAATGAGCAGTTCTTC. The rearrangement uses TRBV30 and TRBJ2-1; possibly TRBD1 for D (10 bases). In germline, CDR1 is GTSNPN, CDR2 SVGIG (reference sequence). V shed 7 bases and J shed 7 bases, with 26 bases lying between them. The CDR3 consists of 16 residues.

The chain recombines TRBV10-1 with TRBJ2-7, with D possibly matching TRBD1 (5 bases). This CDR3 is 12 amino acids long. V shed 9 bases and J shed 4 bases, with 13 bases lying between them. In germline, CDR1 is WNHNN, CDR2 SYGVQD (reference sequence). Here the CDR3 DNA reads TGCGCCAGGAAAATTCAGGGTTACGAGCAGTACTTC. It codes for CARKIQGYEQYF.

This clone has more than one count but fewer than ten. V is TRBV6-5 and J is TRBJ1-2; the D is unclear. V was pared by 2 bases and J by 1 base, with 5 bases between. The CDR3 is made up of 13 amino acids. Germline loops: CDR1 MNHEY, CDR2 SVGAGI. CDR3 sequence: CASSYSFNYGYTF. DNA for the CDR3: TGTGCCAGCAGTTACAGTTTTAACTATGGCTACACCTTC.

The gene calls are TRBV10-3 and TRBJ2-1, with TRBD2 matching over 15 bases. CDR1 and CDR2 from the germline V gene are ENHRY and SYGVKD. CDR3 length: 16 residues. Trimming at V came to 4 bases and at J to 7 bases, leaving 5 bases not matched to a gene. As DNA, the CDR3 is TGTGCCATCAGTGGGACTAGCGGGAGGGCCGCGAATGAGCAGTTCTTC. This sequence encodes CAISGTSGRAANEQFF.

The CDR3 DNA sequence: TGTGCCACCAGCCCTGGGCGACCGAACACCGGGGAGCTGTTTTTT. Amino acid sequence: CATSPGRPNTGELFF. This chain links TRBV15 with TRBJ2-2, with D unresolved. Germline-derived CDR1 and CDR2 are LNHNV and YYDKDF (reference sequence). V lost 5 bases and J lost 0, with 10 bases in between. The CDR3 runs to 15 residues.

V gene TRBV29-1 combines with J gene TRBJ2-1; TRBD2 aligns across 8 bases. Germline V gene data show CDR1 as SQVTM and CDR2 as ANQGSEA. Trimming took 3 bases from V and 8 from J; bases not matched to a gene: 6. The CDR3 extends over 13 amino acids. The CDR3 region has the DNA TGCAGCGTTGACCGGGAGGGCCAGGATGAGCAGTTCTTC. It codes for CSVDREGQDEQFF.

V gene TRBV10-3 combines with J gene TRBJ1-5; 8 nucleotides align to TRBD1. The CDR3 is made up of 19 amino acids. Germline lookup yields CDR1 ENHRY and CDR2 SYGVKD. V trimming: 1 base; J trimming: 2 bases; junction bases outside the gene matches: 13. DNA for the CDR3: TGTGCCATCAGTGAGTTCAGGACAGGGTCTTGGGGTGGCAATCAGCCCCAGCATTTT. Protein product: CAISEFRTGSWGGNQPQHF.

This clone was counted at least ten times. CDR3 residues: CASSLGQGARGYTF. CDR3 nucleotides: TGTGCCAGCAGCCTGGGACAGGGGGCGCGAGGCTACACCTTC. The chain couples TRBV5-6 to TRBJ1-2; 12 nucleotides agree with TRBD1. Germline CDR1 reads SGHDT; CDR2 reads YYEEEE. The junction had 6 bases not matched to a gene; V was cut back by 4 bases and J by 8 bases. The CDR3 spans 14 residues.

The table lists this clone with a few counts. V gene TRBV2 combines with J gene TRBJ1-1, with D possibly being TRBD1 (5 bases). CDR3 size: 12 residues. Germline CDR1 reads SNHLY; CDR2 reads FYNNEI. Trimming took 6 bases from V and 11 from J, leaving 16 bases between them. Here the CDR3 reads CASREGPFGAFF. The CDR3 DNA follows: TGTGCCAGCAGGGAGGGACCCTTCGGGGCTTTCTTT.

The chain uses TRBV6-6 and TRBJ2-5; 8 bases fit TRBD1. Trimming at V came to 8 bases and at J to 4 bases, leaving 9 bases not matched to a gene. Germline V CDR1 and CDR2: MNHNY, SVGAGI (reference sequence). The CDR3 spans 14 residues. The CDR3 is CASLGNRGRETQYF. The DNA of the CDR3 is TGTGCCAGCCTAGGGAACAGGGGGAGAGAGACCCAGTACTTC.

J is TRBJ1-1 and V is TRBV6-1; D ambiguous. The ends were cut back, 5 bases at V and 10 bases at J, with 17 bases in the middle. Germline loops: CDR1 MNHNS, CDR2 SASEGT. The CDR3 covers 13 residues. The CDR3 DNA sequence: TGTGCCAGCAGTATAGAGGTTCCCCCGGGAGCTTTCTTT. Protein: CASSIEVPPGAFF.

This clone was found a few times. The chain uses TRBV4-1 and TRBJ2-3; the D gene could be TRBD1 or TRBD2 (5 bases each). This CDR3 has 16 amino acids. The V end lost 1 base, the J end lost 2 bases, and 13 bases lay between the germline ends. Per the germline V gene, CDR1 is MGHRA and CDR2 is YSYEKL. Here the CDR3 reads CASSQVPTGPTDTQYF. The CDR3 DNA follows: TGCGCCAGCAGCCAAGTTCCGACGGGACCCACAGATACGCAGTATTTT.

V and J are TRBV11-3 and TRBJ2-2, with 10 bases matching TRBD1. Germline V gene data show CDR1 as SGHNT and CDR2 as YENEEA. The CDR3 is made up of 16 amino acids. The V segment lost 5 bases and the J segment 4 bases; nucleotides outside the gene matches: 7. The CDR3 sequence is CASSPGTGATTGELFF. DNA of the CDR3: TGTGCCAGCAGCCCCGGGACAGGGGCGACCACCGGGGAGCTGTTTTTT.

The chain is built from TRBV2 and TRBJ2-7; D is ambiguous. This CDR3 has 12 residues. The V end lost 6 bases, the J end lost 3 bases, and 9 bases lay between the germline ends. Germline CDR1 is SNHLY and CDR2 is FYNNEI. Here the CDR3 reads CASSTVNYEQYF. The CDR3 DNA follows: TGTGCCAGCAGCACCGTGAACTACGAGCAGTACTTC.

A word on this clone: Other DNA sequences within the sample encode an identical CDR3. The chain recombines TRBV5-4 with TRBJ2-5; D is perhaps TRBD2 (6 bases). With 3 bases removed from V and 7 bases from J, the gap between germline ends came to 13 bases. Germline V CDR1 and CDR2: SGHNT, YYREEE (reference sequence). This CDR3 is built from 13 residues. The CDR3 here is CASSSGSEGTQYF. The DNA of the CDR3 is TGTGCCAGCAGCTCGGGGTCGGAGGGGACCCAGTACTTC.

The V and J genes are TRBV19 and TRBJ1-2; TRBD1 matches 8 bases. The CDR3 runs to 14 residues. Germline CDR1 reads LNHDA; CDR2 reads SQIVND (reference sequence). J was trimmed by 1 base and V by 7 bases; bases with no gene match: 5. CDR3 in amino acids: CASNPGQVNYGYTF. The CDR3 bases are TGTGCCAGTAACCCGGGACAGGTTAACTATGGCTACACCTTC.

The chain joins TRBV7-9 to TRBJ1-2; no clear D gene. Per the germline V gene, CDR1 is SEHNR and CDR2 is FQNEAQ (reference sequence). This CDR3 region has 16 residues. V dropped 5 bases and J dropped 3 bases, with 19 bases sitting between them. CDR3 DNA sequence: TGTGCCAGCAGCCAAACGCGGGCGGGCGGCCACTATGGCTACACCTTC. The encoded protein is CASSQTRAGGHYGYTF.

The chain recombines TRBV4-3 with TRBJ2-7; 9 positions agree with TRBD2. The J segment lost 2 bases and the V segment lost 1 base, leaving 3 bases of the junction unmatched. Germline CDR1 LGHNA, CDR2 YSLEER. The CDR3 contains 15 residues. The CDR3 DNA reads TGCGCCAGCAGCCAAGTAGCGGGAGATGCCTACGAGCAGTACTTC. Its translation is CASSQVAGDAYEQYF.

V usage is TRBV4-2 and J usage is TRBJ1-1; D not certain. Trimming left V 4 bases short and J 6 bases short, with 27 bases between. CDR1 is LGHNA, CDR2 YNFKEQ, per germline. The CDR3 is made up of 18 amino acids. As DNA, the CDR3 is TGTGCCAGCAGCCCCGTTCGGCTGATTCAGAGGAGTAGCGCTGAAGCTTTCTTT. Its protein is CASSPVRLIQRSSAEAFF.

This clone has a handful of counts. CDR3 in DNA: TGTGCCAGCAGTTACCCCTGGGGGATTCAGCCCCAGCATTTT. Amino acids: CASSYPWGIQPQHF. The rearrangement joins TRBV28 to TRBJ1-5; D possibly corresponds to TRBD1 (5 bases). The CDR3 consists of 14 residues. Per the germline V gene, CDR1 is MDHEN and CDR2 is SYDVKM. Between the trimmed V and J ends, which lost 4 bases and 6 bases, there was a span of 13 bases.